These 2 T cell receptor beta chains share one sample of origin, sequenced in a study of human CD8 memory T cell subsets. Construction of TCR beta libraries was accomplished by means of UMI-labeled 5' RACE. TCRdb derives one entry per CDR3 protein from the 5' RACE reads, leaving out DNA. The listing records fewer than 20,000 distinct CDR3 sequences. The sequencing sample was made of CD8+ T cells from PBMCs. Every receptor here comes from a human donor in good health.

The genes are TRBV9 and TRBJ1-5. CDR3 size: 14 residues. Germline V gives CDR1 SGDLS, CDR2 YYNGEE. CDR3 amino acids: CASSVGGGNQPQHF.

V and J are TRBV13 and TRBJ1-1; lacking DNA, the TRBD1 call made by TCRdb goes unchecked. Germline lookup yields CDR1 PRHDT and CDR2 FYEKMQ (reference sequence). The CDR3 length is 16 residues. The CDR3: CASSLDVRVLNTEAFF.